Listed below are T cell receptor beta chains from one sample, sequenced in a study of blood T cells in healthy people across ages. TCRdb fed the 5' RACE reads into MiXCR, producing one record per CDR3 protein. The table has roughly 800,000 distinct CDR3 sequences, 58% seen once. The specimen was blood. All receptors come from a young man in good health. The CDR3 runs from the conserved cysteine through the conserved F or W. The order of the fields is J gene, V gene, clone size, D gene, CDR3 protein, CDR3 DNA. The D gene is left open where the match is weak. Clone size, where shown, is once, few, many, or a class for clones that have expanded.

j_call: TRBJ2-1; v_call: TRBV20-1; clone_size: once; d_call: NA; cdr3_aa: CSARDGGPSALSNEQFF; cdr3_nt: TGCAGTGCTAGAGATGGGGGACCTAGCGCCCTCTCCAATGAGCAGTTCTTC
j_call: TRBJ2-7; v_call: TRBV14; clone_size: NA; d_call: NA; cdr3_aa: CASSQDWENEQYF; cdr3_nt: TGTGCCAGCAGCCAAGACTGGGAAAACGAGCAGTACTTC
j_call: TRBJ1-1; v_call: TRBV6-6; clone_size: NA; d_call: NA; cdr3_aa: CASEEAGRGFTEAFF; cdr3_nt: TGTGCCAGCGAAGAGGCGGGGAGGGGGTTCACTGAAGCTTTCTTT
j_call: TRBJ2-4; v_call: TRBV5-1; clone_size: few; d_call: NA; cdr3_aa: CASSPHPESAKNIQYF; cdr3_nt: TGCGCCAGCAGCCCACACCCGGAATCCGCCAAAAACATTCAGTACTTC
j_call: TRBJ2-7; v_call: TRBV21-1; clone_size: once; d_call: NA; cdr3_aa: CAGSKASPGQETYEQYF; cdr3_nt: TGTGCCGGCAGCAAAGCCTCGCCTGGACAGGAGACCTACGAGCAGTACTTC
j_call: TRBJ1-4; v_call: TRBV4-1; clone_size: NA; d_call: TRBD1; cdr3_aa: CASSQSTGESEKLFF; cdr3_nt: TGCGCCAGCAGCCAATCGACAGGGGAAAGTGAAAAACTGTTTTTT
j_call: TRBJ2-7; v_call: TRBV7-9; clone_size: many; d_call: NA; cdr3_aa: CASSPKDGFYEQYF; cdr3_nt: TGTGCCAGCAGCCCAAAAGACGGATTCTACGAGCAGTACTTC
j_call: TRBJ1-1; v_call: TRBV5-1; clone_size: few; d_call: NA; cdr3_aa: CASSRAPGTEAFF; cdr3_nt: TGCGCCAGCAGCCGGGCTCCTGGCACTGAAGCTTTCTTT
j_call: TRBJ1-6; v_call: TRBV7-2; clone_size: NA; d_call: NA; cdr3_aa: CASSFQIGNGSPLHF; cdr3_nt: TGTGCCAGCAGCTTCCAGATAGGGAACGGTTCACCCCTCCACTTT
j_call: TRBJ2-7; v_call: TRBV20-1; clone_size: NA; d_call: TRBD1; cdr3_aa: CSTTTGQIYEQYF; cdr3_nt: TGCAGTACTACTACGGGACAGATCTACGAGCAGTACTTC
j_call: TRBJ1-1; v_call: TRBV6-5; clone_size: NA; d_call: NA; cdr3_aa: CASSYAQWYTEAFF; cdr3_nt: TGTGCCAGCAGTTATGCTCAGTGGTACACTGAAGCTTTCTTT
j_call: TRBJ1-2; v_call: TRBV27; clone_size: few; d_call: NA; cdr3_aa: CASSLSGLANYGYTF; cdr3_nt: TGTGCCAGCAGTTTATCGGGCCTAGCTAACTATGGCTACACCTTC
j_call: TRBJ2-5; v_call: TRBV20-1; clone_size: NA; d_call: TRBD2; cdr3_aa: CSAERGGGYQETQYF; cdr3_nt: TGCAGTGCTGAACGGGGGGGCGGATACCAAGAGACCCAGTACTTC
j_call: TRBJ2-7; v_call: TRBV6-6; clone_size: NA; d_call: NA; cdr3_aa: CASRSLADSSYEQYF; cdr3_nt: TGTGCCAGCAGGTCTCTAGCGGACAGCTCCTACGAGCAGTACTTC
j_call: TRBJ2-7; v_call: TRBV20-1; clone_size: few; d_call: NA; cdr3_aa: CSARVGASYEQYF; cdr3_nt: TGCAGTGCTAGAGTAGGAGCCTCCTACGAGCAGTACTTC
j_call: TRBJ2-7; v_call: TRBV2; clone_size: NA; d_call: NA; cdr3_aa: CARAGLGGRTNPQPPYEQYF; cdr3_nt: TGTGCCAGGGCGGGCCTCGGGGGACGGACTAACCCCCAACCCCCCTACGAGCAGTACTTC
j_call: TRBJ2-1; v_call: TRBV20-1; clone_size: NA; d_call: TRBD2; cdr3_aa: CSAKRTSGDNEQFF; cdr3_nt: TGCAGTGCTAAACGGACTAGCGGGGACAATGAGCAGTTCTTC
j_call: TRBJ2-7; v_call: TRBV25-1; clone_size: NA; d_call: NA; cdr3_aa: CASRDSNYEQYF; cdr3_nt: TGTGCCAGCAGGGACAGTAACTACGAGCAGTACTTC
j_call: TRBJ2-5; v_call: TRBV12-3/TRBV12-4; clone_size: NA; d_call: NA; cdr3_aa: CASRSSGTFQETQYF; cdr3_nt: TGTGCCAGCAGATCGTCAGGGACTTTTCAAGAGACCCAGTACTTC
j_call: TRBJ1-5; v_call: TRBV6-1; clone_size: once; d_call: NA; cdr3_aa: CASRISNQPQHF; cdr3_nt: TGTGCCAGCCGCATAAGCAATCAGCCCCAGCATTTT
j_call: TRBJ2-5; v_call: TRBV3-1; clone_size: NA; d_call: NA; cdr3_aa: CASSQDAGAATQYF; cdr3_nt: TGTGCCAGCAGCCAAGATGCCGGGGCGGCGACCCAGTACTTC
j_call: TRBJ2-5; v_call: TRBV6-2/TRBV6-3; clone_size: NA; d_call: NA; cdr3_aa: CASRPPADHQETQYF; cdr3_nt: TGTGCCAGCAGGCCCCCGGCGGACCACCAAGAGACCCAGTACTTC
j_call: TRBJ2-5; v_call: TRBV6-5; clone_size: NA; d_call: NA; cdr3_aa: CASTPRGGATQYF; cdr3_nt: TGTGCCAGCACCCCCCGCGGTGGCGCGACCCAGTACTTC
j_call: TRBJ2-3; v_call: TRBV6-2/TRBV6-3; clone_size: NA; d_call: NA; cdr3_aa: CASSYSSRGPVADTQYF; cdr3_nt: TGTGCCAGCAGTTACTCGAGTCGGGGACCCGTCGCAGATACGCAGTATTTT
j_call: TRBJ2-1; v_call: TRBV20-1; clone_size: NA; d_call: NA; cdr3_aa: CSARLGRQAVYNEQFF; cdr3_nt: TGCAGTGCTAGATTGGGCAGACAGGCGGTCTACAATGAGCAGTTCTTC
j_call: TRBJ2-7; v_call: TRBV20-1; clone_size: few; d_call: TRBD2; cdr3_aa: CSASSLAGDEQYF; cdr3_nt: TGCAGTGCTAGTAGTCTAGCGGGAGACGAGCAGTACTTC
j_call: TRBJ2-5; v_call: TRBV29-1; clone_size: few; d_call: TRBD1; cdr3_aa: CSSAGTAKETQYF; cdr3_nt: TGCAGCTCAGCCGGGACAGCTAAAGAGACCCAGTACTTC
j_call: TRBJ2-3; v_call: TRBV4-2; clone_size: NA; d_call: NA; cdr3_aa: CASSSDQTDTQYF; cdr3_nt: TGTGCCAGCAGCTCGGACCAGACAGATACGCAGTATTTT
j_call: TRBJ2-3; v_call: TRBV7-2; clone_size: NA; d_call: TRBD2; cdr3_aa: CASSRRTSGRASTDTQYF; cdr3_nt: TGTGCCAGCAGCCGGCGGACTAGCGGGAGAGCTAGCACAGATACGCAGTATTTT
j_call: TRBJ2-7; v_call: TRBV20-1; clone_size: NA; d_call: NA; cdr3_aa: CSARDPMGQGIYEQYF; cdr3_nt: TGCAGTGCTAGAGATCCCATGGGCCAGGGCATCTACGAGCAGTACTTC
j_call: TRBJ1-2; v_call: TRBV29-1; clone_size: once; d_call: NA; cdr3_aa: CSVGNGGYTF; cdr3_nt: TGCAGCGTTGGGAACGGCGGCTACACCTTC
j_call: TRBJ1-5; v_call: TRBV12-3/TRBV12-4; clone_size: NA; d_call: NA; cdr3_aa: CASSIPGSGNQPQHF; cdr3_nt: TGTGCCAGCAGTATTCCGGGGAGCGGCAATCAGCCCCAGCATTTT
j_call: TRBJ2-3; v_call: TRBV6-1; clone_size: once; d_call: NA; cdr3_aa: CASSELGEDTQYF; cdr3_nt: TGTGCCAGCAGTGAGTTGGGGGAAGATACGCAGTATTTT
j_call: TRBJ2-6; v_call: TRBV7-2; clone_size: NA; d_call: TRBD1; cdr3_aa: CASSPQTGTGANVLTF; cdr3_nt: TGTGCCAGCAGCCCCCAGACAGGGACTGGGGCCAACGTCCTGACTTTC
j_call: TRBJ2-1; v_call: TRBV27; clone_size: NA; d_call: NA; cdr3_aa: CASSWGRVSYNEQFF; cdr3_nt: TGTGCCAGCAGTTGGGGGCGCGTTTCCTACAATGAGCAGTTCTTC
j_call: TRBJ2-1; v_call: TRBV19; clone_size: NA; d_call: TRBD2; cdr3_aa: CASSITSGVATYNEQFF; cdr3_nt: TGTGCCAGTAGTATAACTAGCGGGGTTGCAACCTATAATGAGCAGTTCTTC
j_call: TRBJ2-5; v_call: TRBV11-1; clone_size: NA; d_call: NA; cdr3_aa: CASSLAPSETQYF; cdr3_nt: TGTGCCAGCAGCTTAGCGCCGTCGGAGACCCAGTACTTC
j_call: TRBJ2-7; v_call: TRBV27; clone_size: NA; d_call: TRBD2; cdr3_aa: CASSSRLAGNEQYF; cdr3_nt: TGTGCCAGCAGTTCCCGACTAGCGGGGAACGAGCAGTACTTC
j_call: TRBJ2-1; v_call: TRBV7-2; clone_size: few; d_call: NA; cdr3_aa: CASTLFGGDRFF; cdr3_nt: TGTGCCAGCACCCTATTCGGGGGCGATCGGTTCTTC
j_call: TRBJ2-7; v_call: TRBV5-1; clone_size: NA; d_call: NA; cdr3_aa: CASSSNSGTSSEQYF; cdr3_nt: TGCGCCAGCAGCTCCAATTCCGGGACATCTTCCGAGCAGTACTTC
j_call: TRBJ2-7; v_call: TRBV7-2; clone_size: few; d_call: TRBD2; cdr3_aa: CASSLDPSGGGWYF; cdr3_nt: TGTGCCAGCAGCTTAGACCCTAGCGGGGGGGGATGGTACTTC
j_call: TRBJ2-7; v_call: TRBV4-1; clone_size: NA; d_call: NA; cdr3_aa: CASSNTGLGEQYF; cdr3_nt: TGCGCCAGCAGCAACACAGGGCTCGGCGAGCAGTACTTC
j_call: TRBJ2-7; v_call: TRBV20-1; clone_size: NA; d_call: NA; cdr3_aa: CSATVDGNSYEQYF; cdr3_nt: TGCAGTGCGACCGTGGATGGGAACTCCTACGAGCAGTACTTC
j_call: TRBJ2-1; v_call: TRBV20-1; clone_size: NA; d_call: TRBD1; cdr3_aa: CSAQPGQGYNEQFF; cdr3_nt: TGCAGTGCCCAACCGGGACAGGGATACAATGAGCAGTTCTTC
j_call: TRBJ2-7; v_call: TRBV18; clone_size: few; d_call: TRBD2; cdr3_aa: CASSLNPPVAGGPHEQYF; cdr3_nt: TGTGCCAGCTCACTGAACCCCCCGGTAGCGGGGGGGCCCCACGAGCAGTACTTC
j_call: TRBJ2-7; v_call: TRBV25-1; clone_size: NA; d_call: TRBD1; cdr3_aa: CASKGQGMGEQYF; cdr3_nt: TGTGCCAGCAAAGGACAGGGGATGGGGGAGCAGTACTTC
j_call: TRBJ2-7; v_call: TRBV20-1; clone_size: NA; d_call: NA; cdr3_aa: CSANSFGGSAYEQYF; cdr3_nt: TGCAGTGCGAATTCCTTCGGAGGGAGCGCCTACGAGCAGTACTTC
j_call: TRBJ1-1; v_call: TRBV19; clone_size: NA; d_call: NA; cdr3_aa: CASSLPEGTEAFF; cdr3_nt: TGTGCCAGTAGCCTCCCGGAGGGCACTGAAGCTTTCTTT
j_call: TRBJ2-1; v_call: TRBV10-3; clone_size: NA; d_call: NA; cdr3_aa: CAISGEPNEQFF; cdr3_nt: TGTGCCATCAGTGGTGAGCCCAATGAGCAGTTCTTC
j_call: TRBJ2-7; v_call: TRBV4-2; clone_size: NA; d_call: NA; cdr3_aa: CASSQNPGREQYF; cdr3_nt: TGTGCCAGCAGCCAGAACCCAGGGCGCGAGCAGTACTTC
j_call: TRBJ2-7; v_call: TRBV10-3; clone_size: NA; d_call: NA; cdr3_aa: CAISTRILGTSYEQYF; cdr3_nt: TGTGCCATCAGTACCCGTATCCTCGGGACGTCCTACGAGCAGTACTTC
j_call: TRBJ1-4; v_call: TRBV6-6; clone_size: NA; d_call: NA; cdr3_aa: CASAEGRNEKLFF; cdr3_nt: TGTGCCAGCGCCGAAGGACGGAATGAAAAACTGTTTTTT
j_call: TRBJ2-1; v_call: TRBV6-2/TRBV6-3; clone_size: NA; d_call: TRBD2; cdr3_aa: CASSYPLAAPYNEQFF; cdr3_nt: TGTGCCAGCAGTTACCCCCTAGCGGCGCCGTACAATGAGCAGTTCTTC